A single sample gave rise to the 23 T cell receptor beta chains below, sequenced in a study of CD8+CD57+ T cells in acquired aplastic anemia (dated 2018 in TCRdb). The patients picked for sequencing were ones in whom flow cytometry had shown an expansion of CD8+CD57+ cells. TCRdb lists the instrument as Illumina HiSeq 2000. Genomic DNA served as template for TCR beta VDJ combination and CDR3 sequence profiling. TCRdb cleaned the public reads at Q25 with fastp, built clones with MiXCR and kept in-frame beta chains. All rows with the same CDR3 protein become a single entry with the most common DNA and genes. The sample table lists around 500,000 distinct CDR3 sequences, around 30% of them with a count of one. About 0.8% of the sample belongs to the ten largest clones. Sequenced: sorted CD4+, CD8+, or CD8+CD57+ T cells (not recorded which) from PBMCs. The receptor set was obtained from a human donor with aplastic anemia.

This chain joins TRBV3-1 and TRBJ2-7; perhaps TRBD1 as D (6 bases). V dropped 3 bases and J dropped 4 bases, with 7 bases sitting between them. In germline, CDR1 is LGHDT, CDR2 YNNKEL (reference sequence). This CDR3 comprises 12 residues. Here the CDR3 DNA reads TGTGCCAGCAGCCAGGGACATTACGAGCAGTACGTC. It translates to CASSQGHYEQYV.

The chain couples TRBV7-9 to TRBJ1-2; tentative D call: TRBD1 (6 bases). Germline V lookup: CDR1 SEHNR, CDR2 FQNEAQ (reference sequence). V was clipped by 2 bases and J by 10 bases, with 8 bases between them. The CDR3 has 11 residues. This CDR3 is CASSLTGFYTF. CDR3 coding DNA: TGTGCCAGCAGCTTAACAGGGTTCTACACCTTC.

Concerning this clonotype itself: With a much larger clone just one base away, this may be a read error. The chain carries TRBV9 and TRBJ1-4; possibly TRBD1 for D (6 bases). The CDR3 is made up of 16 amino acids. Germline-derived CDR1 and CDR2 are SGDLS and YYNGEE. Trimming shortened V by 1 base and J by 8 bases, and 18 bases separated the two germline ends. The DNA for the CDR3 is TGTGCCAGCAGCGTAAACGCGATACAGGGATTGGAAAAACTGTTTTTT. Encoded protein: CASSVNAIQGLEKLFF. Complete variable domain (other parts from reference TRBV9 and TRBJ1-4): DSGVTQTPKHLITATGQRVTLRCSPRSGDLSVYWYQQSLDQGLQFLIQYYNGEERAKGNILERFSAQQFPDLHSELNLSSLELGDSALYFCASSVNAIQGLEKLFFGSGTQLSVL.

This chain connects TRBV2 to TRBJ2-7; 8 bases align to TRBD2. Per the germline V gene, CDR1 is SNHLY and CDR2 is FYNNEI. J was trimmed by 0 bases and V by 8 bases; bases with no gene match: 9. The CDR3 is 15 residues long. CDR3 in amino acids: CASERGLDPSYEQYV. CDR3 nucleotide sequence: TGTGCCAGCGAAAGGGGACTAGATCCCTCCTACGAGCAGTACGTC.

The chain combines TRBV12-3 or TRBV12-4 with TRBJ1-5; D remains unclear. V dropped 7 bases and J dropped 0 bases, with 10 bases sitting between them. This CDR3 has 14 residues. The CDR3 loop reads CASNLGFSNQPQHF. The CDR3 region has the DNA TGTGCCAGCAACCTAGGGTTTAGCAATCAGCCCCAGCATTTT.

This clonotype has ten or more counts. The rearrangement links TRBV2 to TRBJ2-5; no reliable D call. Germline values: CDR1 SNHLY, CDR2 FYNNEI. V was pared by 2 bases and J by 3 bases, with 1 base between. The CDR3 has 11 residues. The CDR3 region has the DNA TGTGCCAGCAGTGAAAAAGAGACCCAGTACTTC. This encodes CASSEKETQYF.

About this clonotype: A read error may be the cause here, since a much bigger clone is one base away. The chain couples TRBV12-3 or TRBV12-4 to TRBJ1-3; unclear D gene. Trimming left V 8 bases short and J 2 bases short, with 7 bases between. This CDR3 comprises 12 residues. The CDR3 loop reads CASGHAGNTIYF. The CDR3 nucleotides read TGTGCCAGCGGTCACGCTGGAAACACCATATATTTT.

This clonotype appeared a few times. The chain recombines TRBV5-8 with TRBJ2-7; TRBD1 aligns across 8 bases. V was clipped by 0 bases and J by 6 bases; unmatched bases: 8. The CDR3 extends over 15 amino acids. Germline V CDR1 and CDR2: SGHTS, YDEGEE. CDR3 sequence: CASSLGGQGRAEQYF. CDR3 sequence (DNA): TGTGCCAGCAGCTTGGGAGGACAGGGCCGCGCCGAGCAGTACTTC.

This clonotype was seen ten or more times. The chain has TRBV2 and TRBJ2-3, with D possibly being TRBD1 (6 bases). V shed 5 bases and J shed 1 base, with 13 bases lying between them. The CDR3 is made up of 15 amino acids. The germline V gene has CDR1 SNHLY and CDR2 FYNNEI. CDR3: CASSLREGGTDTQYF. Here the CDR3 DNA reads TGTGCCAGCAGTTTGCGAGAGGGGGGCACAGATACGCAGTATTTT.

This clonotype was detected many times. The rearrangement joins TRBV7-2 to TRBJ2-7; 8 nucleotides agree with TRBD2. Losses at the gene ends were 5 bases for V and 0 bases for J; bases not matched to a gene: 6. The length of the CDR3 is 15 residues. Germline V gene data show CDR1 as SGHTA and CDR2 as FQGNSA. CDR3 amino acids: CASSVSGTSSYEQYF. DNA for the CDR3: TGTGCCAGCAGCGTTAGCGGGACTAGCTCCTACGAGCAGTACTTC.

J is TRBJ1-3 and V is TRBV11-2; D ambiguous. The ends were cut back, 0 bases at V and 2 bases at J, with 5 bases in the middle. The CDR3 sequence is 14 residues long. The germline CDR1 and CDR2 sequences are SGHAT and FQNNGV. The CDR3 coding sequence is TGTGCCAGCAGCTTAGATGATCCTGGAAACACCATATATTTT. It yields the protein CASSLDDPGNTIYF.

This clonotype appeared many times. The chain has TRBV2 and TRBJ1-1; TRBD1 matches 7 bases. Germline CDR1 and CDR2: SNHLY and FYNNEI. V was clipped by 8 bases and J by 6 bases; unmatched bases: 3. The CDR3 length is 11 residues. DNA of the CDR3: TGTGCCAGCGGGACAGCGTCTGAAGCTTTCTTT. It is translated as CASGTASEAFF.

This clonotype turned up a few times. The chain joins TRBV2 to TRBJ2-1, with D hard to call. Trimming pared 8 bases from V and 5 bases from J, leaving 10 bases between. The germline gives CDR1 SNHLY, CDR2 FYNNEI. CDR3 length equals 12 residues. The DNA of the CDR3 is TGTGCCAGCGGAAGACAAGACAATGAGCAGTTCTTC. Its translation is CASGRQDNEQFF.

The chain uses TRBV4-3 and TRBJ2-7; possibly TRBD1 for D (5 bases). V lost 0 bases and J 4 bases, leaving 13 bases between the germline ends. The CDR3 has 15 residues. Germline V gives CDR1 LGHNA, CDR2 YSLEER. The CDR3 coding sequence is TGCGCCAGCAGCCAAGAATCAGGAGCAGGGTACGAGCAGTACTTC. Translation gives CASSQESGAGYEQYF.

This clonotype was observed once. One end of the junction does not line up with germline, which may come from a read error. The rearrangement links TRBV12-3 or TRBV12-4 to TRBJ1-5; possible D gene TRBD1, 5 bases. The CDR3 sequence is 15 residues long. DNA of the CDR3: TGTGCCCGCAGTTTCCGGGGCGTGGGGATCGAGCCCCAGCATTTT. Amino acid sequence: CARSFRGVGIEPQHF.

This clonotype has ten or more counts. The chain employs TRBV20-1 and TRBJ1-2; 10 nucleotides match TRBD1. CDR3 length: 13 amino acids. CDR1 and CDR2 (germline): DFQATT, SNEGSKA (reference sequence). Germline trimming cut 6 bases from V and 2 bases from J; bases unmatched to any gene: 3. CDR3 bases: TGCAGTGCCGGACAGGGGGTAAACTATGGCTACACCTTC. Amino acid sequence: CSAGQGVNYGYTF.

In its sample, this clonotype was seen a few times. The rearrangement links TRBV12-3 or TRBV12-4 to TRBJ2-7, with 7 bases lining up with TRBD2. The V segment lost 6 bases and the J segment 1 base; nucleotides outside the gene matches: 6. This CDR3 region has 14 residues. The DNA for the CDR3 is TGTGCCAGCAGCCGAGCCGGGGGGTCCTACGAGCAGTACTTC. Its translation is CASSRAGGSYEQYF.

This rearrangement joins TRBV6-1 to TRBJ1-5; D is unresolved. V was cut by 5 bases and J by 7 bases, with 21 bases left in between. CDR1 and CDR2 from the germline V gene are MNHNS and SASEGT. The CDR3 runs to 16 residues. The CDR3 reads CASSPFRPYAFQPQHF. In DNA form, the CDR3 reads TGTGCCAGCAGTCCCTTCCGGCCGTACGCTTTCCAGCCCCAGCATTTT.

This chain links TRBV25-1 with TRBJ2-7; a possible D gene is TRBD2 (5 bases). CDR1 and CDR2 (germline): MGHDK, SYGVNS. V was pared by 6 bases and J by 2 bases, with 26 bases between. This CDR3 spans 18 amino acids. The CDR3 region is CASSYNRKNGLLTYEQYF. CDR3 in DNA: TGTGCCAGCAGCTACAACAGAAAAAACGGACTGCTAACCTACGAGCAGTACTTC.

This chain links TRBV5-1 with TRBJ2-7, with 10 bases lining up with TRBD2. CDR1 and CDR2 from the germline V gene are SGHRS and YFSETQ. The V segment lost 0 bases and the J segment 0 bases; nucleotides outside the gene matches: 15. This CDR3 is 20 amino acids long. The CDR3 region has the DNA TGCGCCAGCAGCTTGGAACCGGGGGGGACTAGCGTTGGATCCTCCTACGAGCAGTACTTC. This gives the protein CASSLEPGGTSVGSSYEQYF.

This clonotype appeared many times. This rearrangement joins TRBV5-1 to TRBJ1-2, with unresolved D. Germline lookup yields CDR1 SGHRS and CDR2 YFSETQ. V was pared by 0 bases and J by 0 bases, with 9 bases between. The CDR3 is 15 residues long. In DNA form, the CDR3 reads TGCGCCAGCAGCTTGGGAGGCCAAGCTAACTATGGCTACACCTTC. Its translation is CASSLGGQANYGYTF. The entire variable domain, with the rest obtained from reference TRBV5-1 and TRBJ1-2, is as follows: KAGVTQTPRYLIKTRGQQVTLSCSPISGHRSVSWYQQTPGQGLQFLFEYFSETQRNKGNFPGRFSGRQFSNSRSEMNVSTLELGDSALYLCASSLGGQANYGYTFGSGTRLTVV.

A few counts support this clonotype. This rearrangement joins TRBV6-2 or TRBV6-3 to TRBJ2-7; D might be TRBD1 (6 bases). V was clipped by 4 bases and J by 4 bases, with 11 bases between them. In germline, CDR1 is MNHEY, CDR2 SVGEGT. This CDR3 has 13 residues. The CDR3 reads CASSWNRVYEQYF. The CDR3, as DNA: TGTGCCAGCAGTTGGAACAGGGTATACGAGCAGTACTTC.

This clonotype showed up just a few times. The rearrangement joins TRBV5-4 to TRBJ1-3; 7 bases map to TRBD1. The CDR3 sequence is 15 residues long. CDR1 and CDR2 from the germline V gene are SGHNT and YYREEE (reference sequence). V dropped 4 bases and J dropped 0; count of bases not matched to a gene: 4. CDR3 loop: CASSQGQSSGNTIYF. The DNA for the CDR3 is TGTGCCAGCAGCCAGGGACAGAGCTCTGGAAACACCATATATTTT. Supplemented by reference TRBV5-4 and TRBJ1-3, the full variable domain reads ETGVTQSPTHLIKTRGQQVTLRCSSQSGHNTVSWYQQALGQGPQFIFQYYREEENGRGNFPPRFSGLQFPNYSSELNVNALELDDSALYLCASSQGQSSGNTIYFGEGSWLTVV.